This record concerns one T cell receptor (beta chain) sequence. Its specificity is unknown. A read error may be the cause here, since a much bigger clone is one base away. This sample was included in a study of immune heterogeneity within non-small cell lung tumors. CDR3 of TCR beta was amplified by multiplex PCR that used 32 V and 13 J primers. TCRdb passed the multiplex PCR reads through MiXCR, listing each CDR3 protein once. The data contain 9,500 or so distinct CDR3 sequences, about a quarter of them singletons. This CDR3 is 17 amino acids long. The V and J ends lost 5 bases and 6 bases respectively, with 23 bases between them. As template, the study used bulk tumor genomic DNA at 550 to 700 ng per sample. Each primary tumor yielded several biopsies, collected far apart from one another at surgery. Undergoing curative surgery were patients whose non-small cell lung cancer was untreated and newly diagnosed.

Study-wide results and limits: Recurrence of the same dominant CDR3 beta clonotypes was seen across tumor sites within a patient, and site-unique high-frequency clones were present alongside them. With local tumor mutational burden, local T-cell clonality showed a moderate but significant correlation (R around 0.36).

This TCR derives from a woman aged 45-65 years with non-small cell lung cancer. Sequencing input: lung tumor tissue. The V call is TRBV12-3 or TRBV12-4, the J call TRBJ1-5, with D possibly being TRBD1 (5 bases). The CDR3 nucleotides read TGTGCCAGCAGTGTGTTTGACGGAGGGGCGGTGTCTCAGCCCCAGCATTTT. This sequence encodes CASSVFDGGAVSQPQHF.